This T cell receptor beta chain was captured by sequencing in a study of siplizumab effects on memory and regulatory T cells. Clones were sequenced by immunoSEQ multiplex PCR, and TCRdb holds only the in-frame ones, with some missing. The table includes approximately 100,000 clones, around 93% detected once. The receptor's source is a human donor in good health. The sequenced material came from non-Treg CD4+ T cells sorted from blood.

CDR3 sequence: CASSPPPGSGTGELFF. The CDR3 nucleotides are TGTGCCAGCAGCCCCCCTCCGGGAAGCGGCACCGGGGAGCTGTTTTTT. The rearrangement joins TRBV5-4 to TRBJ2-2; D might be TRBD2 (5 bases). Per the germline V gene, CDR1 is SGHNT and CDR2 is YYREEE (reference sequence). The V end was cut by 4 bases, the J end by 4 bases, with 17 bases between. The length of the CDR3 is 16 residues. The complete variable domain, with remaining parts taken from reference TRBV5-4 and TRBJ2-2, reads ETGVTQSPTHLIKTRGQQVTLRCSSQSGHNTVSWYQQALGQGPQFIFQYYREEENGRGNFPPRFSGLQFPNYSSELNVNALELDDSALYLCASSPPPGSGTGELFFGEGSRLTVL.